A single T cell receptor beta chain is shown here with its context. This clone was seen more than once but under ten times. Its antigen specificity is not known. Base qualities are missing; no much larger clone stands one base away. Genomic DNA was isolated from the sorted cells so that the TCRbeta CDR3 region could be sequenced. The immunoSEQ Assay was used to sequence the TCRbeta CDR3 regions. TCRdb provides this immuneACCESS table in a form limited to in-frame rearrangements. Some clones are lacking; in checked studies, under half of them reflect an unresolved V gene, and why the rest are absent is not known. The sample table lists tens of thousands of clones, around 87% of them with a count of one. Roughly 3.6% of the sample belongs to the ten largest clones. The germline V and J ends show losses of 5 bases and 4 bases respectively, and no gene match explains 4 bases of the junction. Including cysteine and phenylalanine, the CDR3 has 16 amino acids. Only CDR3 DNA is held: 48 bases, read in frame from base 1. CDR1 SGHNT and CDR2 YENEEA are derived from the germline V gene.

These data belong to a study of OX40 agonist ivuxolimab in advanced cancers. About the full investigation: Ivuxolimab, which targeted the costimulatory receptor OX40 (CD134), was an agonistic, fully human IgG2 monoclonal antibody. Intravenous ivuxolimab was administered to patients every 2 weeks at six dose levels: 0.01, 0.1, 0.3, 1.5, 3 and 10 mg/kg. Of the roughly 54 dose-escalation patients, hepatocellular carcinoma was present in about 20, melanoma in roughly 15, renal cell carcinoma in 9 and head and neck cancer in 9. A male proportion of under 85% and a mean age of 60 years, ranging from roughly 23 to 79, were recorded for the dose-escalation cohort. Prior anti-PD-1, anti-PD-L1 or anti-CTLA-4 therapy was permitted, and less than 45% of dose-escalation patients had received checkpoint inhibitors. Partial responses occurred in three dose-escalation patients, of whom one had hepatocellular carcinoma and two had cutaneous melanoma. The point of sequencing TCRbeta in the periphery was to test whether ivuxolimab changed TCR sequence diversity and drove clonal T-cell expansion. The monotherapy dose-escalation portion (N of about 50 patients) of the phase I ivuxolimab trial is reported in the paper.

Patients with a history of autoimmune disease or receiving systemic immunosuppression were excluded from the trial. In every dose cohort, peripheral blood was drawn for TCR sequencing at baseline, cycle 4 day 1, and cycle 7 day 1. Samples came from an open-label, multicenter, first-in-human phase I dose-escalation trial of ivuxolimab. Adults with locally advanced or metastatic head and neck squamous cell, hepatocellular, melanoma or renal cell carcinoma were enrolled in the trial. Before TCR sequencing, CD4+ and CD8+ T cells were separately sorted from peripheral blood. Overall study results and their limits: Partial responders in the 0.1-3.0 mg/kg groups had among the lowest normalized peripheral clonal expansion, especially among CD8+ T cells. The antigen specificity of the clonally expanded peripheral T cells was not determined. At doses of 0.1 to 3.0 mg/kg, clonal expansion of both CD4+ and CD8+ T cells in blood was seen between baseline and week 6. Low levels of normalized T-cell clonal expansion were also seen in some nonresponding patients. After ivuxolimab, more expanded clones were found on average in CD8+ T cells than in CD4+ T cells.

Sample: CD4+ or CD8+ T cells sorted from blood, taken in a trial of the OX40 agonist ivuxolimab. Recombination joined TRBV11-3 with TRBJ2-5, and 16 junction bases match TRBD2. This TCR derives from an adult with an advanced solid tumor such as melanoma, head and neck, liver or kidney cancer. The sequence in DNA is TGTGCCAGCAGCGCGGGACTAGCGGGAGGGGGAGAGACCCAGTACTTC. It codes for CASSAGLAGGGETQYF.